The 27 T cell receptor beta chains below all came from one sample that was sequenced in a study of blood T cell repertoires in COVID-19. Libraries were prepared by immunoSEQ multiplex PCR; TCRdb keeps only in-frame clonotypes and omits some of them. This table has under 450,000 clones, roughly nine tenths appearing once. Material for sequencing was PBMCs or T cells enriched from blood (not recorded which). The receptors were sampled from a woman between 35 and 50 years old who had been exposed to COVID-19.

The chain carries TRBV7-2 and TRBJ2-3; 7 positions match TRBD2. The CDR3 runs 19 residues. V lost 2 bases and J lost 2; bases outside the gene matches: 16. CDR1 is SGHTA, CDR2 FQGNSA, per germline. DNA for the CDR3: TGTGCCAGCAGCTTAATTCGTCTGGGGGGGGTGCGGGACACAGATACGCAGTATTTT. Translating gives CASSLIRLGGVRDTDTQYF. The full variable domain, in which reference TRBV7-2 and TRBJ2-3 provide the parts outside the CDR3, is GAGVSQSPSNKVTEKGKDVELRCDPISGHTALYWYRQSLGQGLEFLIYFQGNSAPDKSGLPSDRFSAERTGGSVSTLTIQRTQQEDSAVYLCASSLIRLGGVRDTDTQYFGPGTRLTVL.

V gene TRBV2 combines with J gene TRBJ1-4; D is unclear. Germline V CDR1 and CDR2: SNHLY, FYNNEI. The V end lost 7 bases, the J end lost 6 bases, and 12 bases lay between the germline ends. There are 13 residues in the CDR3. CDR3 sequence reads: CASTPRRDEKLFF. In DNA, the CDR3 is TGTGCCAGCACGCCTCGGCGGGATGAAAAACTGTTTTTT.

This rearrangement joins TRBV5-1 to TRBJ1-2; 8 nucleotides agree with TRBD1. There are 17 residues in the CDR3. Losses at the gene ends were 1 base for V and 1 base for J; bases not matched to a gene: 9. The V gene's germline CDR1 is SGHRS and CDR2 YFSETQ. CDR3 protein: CASSLRRTGRDNYGYTF. CDR3 nucleotide sequence: TGCGCCAGCAGCTTGCGGAGGACAGGGAGGGATAACTATGGCTACACCTTC.

The CDR3 DNA is TGTGCCAGCAGTGACGTGGGACAGGGAGGGGAAAAACTGTTTTTT. It yields the protein CASSDVGQGGEKLFF. The J gene is TRBJ1-4, the V gene TRBV2, with 9 bases that match TRBD1. This CDR3 contains 15 residues. Germline trimming cut 3 bases from V and 8 bases from J; bases unmatched to any gene: 7. From germline, CDR1 is SNHLY and CDR2 FYNNEI.

This sequence joins TRBV27 and TRBJ2-3; 13 positions match TRBD2. V was pared by 5 bases and J by 4 bases, with 3 bases of the junction left unmatched. CDR1 is MNHEY, CDR2 SMNVEV, per germline (reference sequence). This CDR3 is 15 amino acids long. The CDR3 region is CASSRTSGSPDTQYF. As DNA, the CDR3 is TGTGCCAGCAGTAGGACTAGCGGGAGCCCAGATACGCAGTATTTT.

This clone was picked up one time. The CDR3 loop is CASSFTGDNTEAFF. Written as DNA, the CDR3 is TGCGCCAGCAGCTTTACCGGGGATAACACTGAAGCTTTCTTT. The chain employs TRBV5-1 and TRBJ1-1; D not resolved. The germline gives CDR1 SGHRS, CDR2 YFSETQ. The CDR3 length is 14 residues. The ends were cut back, 2 bases at V and 2 bases at J, with 10 bases in the middle.

V usage is TRBV24-1 and J usage is TRBJ2-3; TRBD1 might be the D (6 bases). The germline CDR1 and CDR2 sequences are KGHDR and SFDVKD. The V end lost 3 bases, the J end lost 2 bases, and 20 bases lay between the germline ends. The CDR3 is made up of 18 amino acids. The DNA for the CDR3 is TGTGCCACCAGTGATCTGTCCAATGGGACACCTGACACAGATACGCAGTATTTT. Translating it yields CATSDLSNGTPDTDTQYF.

V is TRBV19 and J is TRBJ1-3; 7 bases match TRBD1. Per germline, CDR1 LNHDA and CDR2 SQIVND (reference sequence). The CDR3 sequence is 16 residues long. V dropped 5 bases and J dropped 2; count of bases not matched to a gene: 9. CDR3 in amino acids: CASSVVQGMAGNTIYF. The CDR3 bases are TGTGCCAGTAGTGTAGTACAGGGGATGGCTGGAAACACCATATATTTT.

The chain uses TRBV12-5 and TRBJ1-4; D ambiguous. The ends were cut back, 0 bases at V and 0 bases at J, with 14 bases in the middle. CDR1 is LGHNT and CDR2 is FRNRAP in the germline V gene. The CDR3 sequence is 18 residues long. CDR3 region: CASGLVLGRRSTNEKLFF. DNA for the CDR3: TGTGCTAGTGGTTTGGTGTTGGGCAGACGATCAACTAATGAAAAACTGTTTTTT.

The chain carries TRBV6-4 and TRBJ1-1; D might be TRBD1 (5 bases). The CDR3 loop spans 14 amino acids. CDR1 is MRHNA and CDR2 is SNTAGT in the germline V gene. V lost 3 bases and J 7 bases, leaving 15 bases between the germline ends. The CDR3 DNA is TGTGCCAGCAGTGAAGAATCGGGGGTGGGTGAAGCTTTCTTT. This gives the protein CASSEESGVGEAFF.

The chain employs TRBV3-1 (or the pseudogene TRBV3-2) and TRBJ2-1, with 7 bases matching TRBD2. Trimming at V came to 3 bases and at J to 12 bases, leaving 8 bases not matched to a gene. Germline V gives CDR1 LGHDT, CDR2 YNNKEL (reference sequence). The CDR3 length is 13 residues. The CDR3 is CASSQMGGLAQFF. The DNA for the CDR3 is TGTGCCAGCAGCCAGATGGGGGGGTTGGCGCAGTTCTTC.

V and J are TRBV7-9 and TRBJ2-6; TRBD1 matches at 9 bases. The CDR3 covers 14 residues. Germline CDR1 and CDR2: SEHNR and FQNEAQ (reference sequence). V lost 11 bases and J lost 2; bases outside the gene matches: 4. CDR3 amino acids: CAGGQGAGANVLTF. CDR3 DNA sequence: TGTGCCGGGGGACAGGGTGCTGGGGCCAACGTCCTGACTTTC.

V is TRBV6-2 or TRBV6-3 and J is TRBJ2-7, with 12 bases lining up with TRBD1. Germline CDR1 is MNHEY and CDR2 is SVGEGT. Trimming removed 6 bases from V and 12 bases from J; junction bases left unmatched: 15. The CDR3 totals 15 residues. CDR3 DNA: TGTGCCAGCAGCCACCGGGACAGGGGGCACCTACGGTGGTACTTC. As protein: CASSHRDRGHLRWYF.

The J gene is TRBJ2-3, the V gene TRBV24-1, with TRBD2 identical over 9 bases. Germline V gene data show CDR1 as KGHDR and CDR2 as SFDVKD. The V and J ends lost 7 bases and 2 bases, in that order; junction bases with no gene match: 6. This CDR3 comprises 15 residues. CDR3 nucleotide sequence: TGTGCCACCAGCGAAACTAGCGGGCTCACAGATACGCAGTATTTT. The encoded protein is CATSETSGLTDTQYF.

The chain combines TRBV18 with TRBJ2-7; TRBD1 agrees at 7 bases. The CDR3 runs 15 residues. With 4 bases clipped from V and 4 bases from J, the junction kept 10 bases outside the gene matches. The germline V gene encodes CDR1 KGHSH and CDR2 LQKENI. CDR3 bases: TGTGCCAGCTCACGAAGTACAGGGGAAGTTTACGAGCAGTACTTC. Translating gives CASSRSTGEVYEQYF. Using reference TRBV18 and TRBJ2-7 for the parts outside the CDR3, the full variable domain is NAGVMQNPRHLVRRRGQEARLRCSPMKGHSHVYWYRQLPEEGLKFMVYLQKENIIDESGMPKERFSAEFPKEGPSILRIQQVVRGDSAAYFCASSRSTGEVYEQYFGPGTRLTVT.

The chain couples TRBV12-3 or TRBV12-4 to TRBJ2-1, with a possible D match to TRBD1 (5 bases). With 2 bases removed from V and 10 bases from J, the gap between germline ends came to 9 bases. CDR3 size: 12 residues. This chain's CDR3 is CASSLRGGEQFF. In DNA form, the CDR3 reads TGTGCCAGCAGTTTAAGGGGTGGGGAGCAGTTCTTC.

In nucleotides, the CDR3 is TGTGCCAGCAGCGGGAGCGGCGGGCGGACTGAAGCTTTCTTT. It codes for CASSGSGGRTEAFF. The genes are TRBV5-4 and TRBJ1-1; D is uncertain. This CDR3 has 14 residues. Germline V gene sequence: CDR1 SGHNT, CDR2 YYREEE (reference sequence). V lost 4 bases and J lost 5, with 15 bases in between.

The J gene is TRBJ2-3, the V gene TRBV29-1, with D possibly being TRBD2 (6 bases). The V and J ends lost 7 bases and 3 bases respectively, with 14 bases between them. Germline loops: CDR1 SQVTM, CDR2 ANQGSEA. The CDR3 sequence is 13 residues long. CDR3 nucleotide sequence: TGCAGCGGCGCATGGGGGAGGACAGATACGCAGTATTTT. It encodes CSGAWGRTDTQYF.

The chain employs TRBV5-5 and TRBJ1-5, with TRBD1 as a possible D gene (6 bases). Germline CDR1 and CDR2: SGHKS and YYEKEE (reference sequence). This CDR3 has 16 residues. V shed 3 bases and J shed 5 bases, with 18 bases lying between them. The CDR3 spells CASSSLPGEGDQPQHF. In DNA, the CDR3 is TGTGCCAGCAGCTCACTACCAGGGGAGGGGGATCAGCCCCAGCATTTT.

The V and J genes are TRBV5-1 and TRBJ2-1; 8 bases map to TRBD2. Germline lookup yields CDR1 SGHRS and CDR2 YFSETQ. V lost 0 bases, J lost 7 bases, and 6 bases stayed unmatched. CDR3 length equals 15 residues. The CDR3 bases are TGCGCCAGCAGCTTGGTGGCCCTAGCGGGTAATGAGCAGTTCTTC. It codes for CASSLVALAGNEQFF.

The chain combines TRBV27 with TRBJ1-2; 7 nucleotides align to TRBD1. The CDR3 consists of 13 residues. CDR1 and CDR2 (germline): MNHEY, SMNVEV (reference sequence). V trimming: 6 bases; J trimming: 6 bases; junction bases outside the gene matches: 7. In DNA, the CDR3 is TGTGCCAGCAGCTCGAGGGGGCTTAATGGCTACACCTTC. Protein: CASSSRGLNGYTF.

The chain combines TRBV5-4 with TRBJ2-5, with D possibly TRBD2 on 6 matching bases. The CDR3 is 15 amino acids. V was clipped by 0 bases and J by 5 bases, with 14 bases between them. In germline, CDR1 is SGHNT, CDR2 YYREEE (reference sequence). The CDR3 region is CASSLAGGGGETQYF. CDR3 coding DNA: TGTGCCAGCAGCTTGGCCGGGGGTGGCGGGGAGACCCAGTACTTC. Based on the CDR3 plus reference TRBV5-4 and TRBJ2-5, the full variable domain is ETGVTQSPTHLIKTRGQQVTLRCSSQSGHNTVSWYQQALGQGPQFIFQYYREEENGRGNFPPRFSGLQFPNYSSELNVNALELDDSALYLCASSLAGGGGETQYFGPGTRLLVL.

The rearrangement uses TRBV7-2 and TRBJ2-1; D unclear. This CDR3 region has 13 residues. Germline V gene data show CDR1 as SGHTA and CDR2 as FQGNSA. V was trimmed by 4 bases and J by 4 bases, leaving 8 bases between them. CDR3: CASSSPLYNEQFF. The CDR3 nucleotides are TGTGCCAGCAGCTCCCCCCTATACAATGAGCAGTTCTTC.

This rearrangement joins TRBV7-9 to TRBJ1-6; the match to TRBD1 covers 8 bases. With V trimmed by 5 bases and J by 5 bases, 2 bases remained unmatched. The CDR3 loop spans 14 amino acids. Germline CDR1 SEHNR, CDR2 FQNEAQ (reference sequence). In nucleotides, the CDR3 is TGTGCCAGCAGCCAGACAGGGGATAATTCACCCCTCCACTTT. Translating gives CASSQTGDNSPLHF.

The rearrangement joins TRBV5-6 to TRBJ2-1; 10 bases are a match to TRBD2. The CDR3 is 15 residues long. Trimming took 2 bases from V and 12 from J; bases not matched to a gene: 11. Germline V CDR1 and CDR2: SGHDT, YYEEEE. For the CDR3, the DNA is TGTGCCAGCAGCTTACCAGCGGGAGGGCCAGCCACGCAGTTCTTC. It yields the protein CASSLPAGGPATQFF.

This clone was recorded once. The rearrangement joins TRBV6-2 or TRBV6-3 to TRBJ1-5, with TRBD1 identical over 8 bases. The CDR3 totals 15 residues. The germline CDR1 and CDR2 sequences are MNHEY and SVGEGT. Germline trimming cut 5 bases from V and 6 bases from J; bases unmatched to any gene: 9. CDR3 sequence reads: CASSPRQGPSQPQHF. As DNA, the CDR3 is TGTGCCAGCAGTCCCCGACAGGGGCCAAGTCAGCCCCAGCATTTT.

This clone was detected only once. The V and J genes are TRBV9 and TRBJ1-1, with 7 positions matching TRBD1. Germline CDR1 and CDR2: SGDLS and YYNGEE. Losses at the gene ends were 4 bases for V and 5 bases for J; bases not matched to a gene: 11. This CDR3 is built from 15 residues. The CDR3 bases are TGTGCCAGCAGCTCCAACGACAGGGCGGGGACTGAAGCTTTCTTT. It codes for CASSSNDRAGTEAFF.